Following are 8 T cell receptor beta chains from one sample sequenced in a study of CD8 T cells in Susac syndrome. After extraction with the RNeasy kit, about 0.5 to 1 ug of the RNA was reverse transcribed using random hexamers. TCRdb redid the calling of the immunoSEQ multiplex PCR reads with MiXCR, one entry per CDR3 protein. The data hold a few hundred thousand distinct CDR3 sequences, with 75% to 90% observed a single time. Sequences were obtained from CD8+ T cells from PBMCs. All receptors derive from a human donor with multiple sclerosis.

There are a few counts of this clonotype. This chain links TRBV27 with TRBJ2-1; D is possibly TRBD2 (6 bases). The CDR3 sequence is 14 residues long. Germline V CDR1 and CDR2: MNHEY, SMNVEV (reference sequence). V gave up 4 bases and J gave up 3 bases, with 10 bases separating them. Written as DNA, the CDR3 is TGTGCCAGCAGTTCGGGGGATATCTACAATGAGCAGTTCTTC. Residues: CASSSGDIYNEQFF.

The CDR3 nucleotides read TGCATCCTTCGGGAGGACGTCGCCCAGTACTTC. This gives the protein CILREDVAQYF. The V gene is TRBV29-1, the J gene TRBJ2-5; TRBD2 aligns across 7 bases. The CDR3 extends over 11 amino acids. Germline lookup yields CDR1 SQVTM and CDR2 ANQGSEA.

The V gene is TRBV7-9, the J gene TRBJ2-1; 11 bases map to TRBD2. The length of the CDR3 is 15 residues. V lost 5 bases to trimming and J lost 6 bases; unmatched junction nucleotides: 6. Germline V lookup: CDR1 SEHNR, CDR2 FQNEAQ (reference sequence). For the CDR3, the DNA is TGTGCCAGCAGCCCAGCCGGGACTAGCGGCAATGAGCAGTTCTTC. Its translation: CASSPAGTSGNEQFF.

The chain couples TRBV5-4 to TRBJ2-5; D is possibly TRBD2 (5 bases). This CDR3 contains 13 residues. CDR1 is SGHNT and CDR2 is YYREEE in the germline V gene (reference sequence). Trimming stripped 0 bases from V and 5 bases from J, with 8 bases between. The CDR3 sequence: CASSLEREETQYF. The DNA of the CDR3 is TGTGCCAGCAGCTTGGAAAGGGAGGAGACCCAGTACTTC.

This chain uses TRBV2 with TRBJ2-3; TRBD1 agrees at 8 bases. Germline V gene data show CDR1 as SNHLY and CDR2 as FYNNEI. Unmatched junction bases numbered 10, after V lost 5 bases and J lost 3 bases. The CDR3 has 16 amino acids. CDR3 sequence (DNA): TGTGCCAGCAGTCCCGGACAGGGTTTTAGGACAGATACGCAGTATTTT. It translates to CASSPGQGFRTDTQYF. Together with reference TRBV2 and TRBJ2-3, the CDR3 gives the full variable domain: EPEVTQTPSHQVTQMGQEVILRCVPISNHLYFYWYRQILGQKVEFLVSFYNNEISEKSEIFDDQFSVERPDGSNFTLKIRSTKLEDSAMYFCASSPGQGFRTDTQYFGPGTRLTVL.

The chain employs TRBV27 and TRBJ2-7; TRBD2 matches 7 bases. Germline V gene sequence: CDR1 MNHEY, CDR2 SMNVEV (reference sequence). The V segment lost 2 bases and the J segment 6 bases; nucleotides outside the gene matches: 10. The CDR3 is 15 residues long. CDR3 bases: TGTGCCAGCAGTTTAAGCGGGACGGCCCTAGTCGAGCAGTACTTC. Its translation is CASSLSGTALVEQYF.

V and J are TRBV9 and TRBJ2-1; D ambiguous. Germline assignment: CDR1 SGDLS and CDR2 YYNGEE. CDR3 size: 15 residues. Deletions cut 0 bases from V and 8 bases from J, with 15 bases between. The DNA of the CDR3 is TGTGCCAGCAGCGTAGCAGGAGTGCTCAGCCATGAGCAGTTCTTC. The encoded protein is CASSVAGVLSHEQFF. The whole variable domain, filled in from reference TRBV9 and TRBJ2-1, reads DSGVTQTPKHLITATGQRVTLRCSPRSGDLSVYWYQQSLDQGLQFLIQYYNGEERAKGNILERFSAQQFPDLHSELNLSSLELGDSALYFCASSVAGVLSHEQFFGPGTRLTVL.

The V and J genes are TRBV5-1 and TRBJ2-7; D ambiguous. V lost 2 bases, J lost 2 bases, and 11 bases lay in between. This CDR3 is built from 14 residues. Per germline, CDR1 SGHRS and CDR2 YFSETQ. Written as DNA, the CDR3 is TGCGCCAGCAGCTTCCGGGCCGGACCCTACGAGCAGTACTTC. This sequence encodes CASSFRAGPYEQYF. Full variable domain (outside the CDR3, taken from reference TRBV5-1 and TRBJ2-7): KAGVTQTPRYLIKTRGQQVTLSCSPISGHRSVSWYQQTPGQGLQFLFEYFSETQRNKGNFPGRFSGRQFSNSRSEMNVSTLELGDSALYLCASSFRAGPYEQYFGPGTRLTVT.